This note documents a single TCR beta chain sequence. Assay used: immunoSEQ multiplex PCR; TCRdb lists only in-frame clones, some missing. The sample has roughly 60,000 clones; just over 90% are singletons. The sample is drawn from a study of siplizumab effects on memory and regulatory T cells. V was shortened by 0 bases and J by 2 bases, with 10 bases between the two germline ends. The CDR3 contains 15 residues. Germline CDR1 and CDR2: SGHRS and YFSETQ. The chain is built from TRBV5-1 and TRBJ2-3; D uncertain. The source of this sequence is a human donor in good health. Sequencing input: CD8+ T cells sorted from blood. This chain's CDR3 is CASSLGAAYTDTQYF. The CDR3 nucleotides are TGCGCCAGCAGCTTGGGGGCAGCGTACACAGATACGCAGTATTTT.